Shown below are 12 T cell receptor beta chains from a single sample sequenced in a study of blood T cell repertoires in COVID-19. The data were produced by immunoSEQ multiplex PCR, yet TCRdb's version contains in-frame clones alone and is incomplete. The repertoire holds under 150,000 clones, approximately 88% seen once, with approximately 2.3% in the top ten. The sample was peripheral blood. The source is a man between 70 and 80 years old with active COVID-19.

This chain connects TRBV4-1 to TRBJ2-1; D uncertain. Between the trimmed V and J ends, which lost 1 base and 0 bases, there was a span of 7 bases. CDR1 is MGHRA, CDR2 YSYEKL, per germline. The CDR3 has 15 amino acids. In DNA, the CDR3 is TGCGCCAGCAGCCAAGTTTGGAGCTCCTACAATGAGCAGTTCTTC. Translation gives CASSQVWSSYNEQFF.

V and J are TRBV3-1 (or the pseudogene TRBV3-2) and TRBJ2-3; D not resolved. V was pared by 4 bases and J by 4 bases, with 6 bases between. The germline V gene encodes CDR1 LGHDT and CDR2 YNNKEL (reference sequence). CDR3 length: 12 residues. The CDR3 is CASSPTPDTQYF. DNA of the CDR3: TGTGCCAGCAGCCCGACTCCAGATACGCAGTATTTT.

This clone was seen only a few times. The chain carries TRBV2 and TRBJ1-1; D is undetermined. CDR3 length equals 14 residues. V dropped 3 bases and J dropped 7 bases, with 15 bases sitting between them. Germline V gene sequence: CDR1 SNHLY, CDR2 FYNNEI. The CDR3 protein is CASSDGPPGGEAFF. In DNA, the CDR3 is TGTGCCAGCAGTGATGGCCCACCCGGAGGTGAAGCTTTCTTT.

J is TRBJ1-5 and V is TRBV5-1, with D possibly TRBD1 on 5 matching bases. The length of the CDR3 is 14 residues. The germline V gene has CDR1 SGHRS and CDR2 YFSETQ. V was cut by 4 bases and J by 2 bases, with 10 bases left in between. CDR3 nucleotides: TGCGCCAGCAGCACGGGGGAGCGCAATCAGCCCCAGCATTTT. Amino acids: CASSTGERNQPQHF.

This clone was detected once. V gene TRBV19 combines with J gene TRBJ2-2; D possibly corresponds to TRBD2 (6 bases). V lost 11 bases, J lost 1 base, and 17 bases lay in between. The length of the CDR3 is 15 residues. From germline, CDR1 is LNHDA and CDR2 SQIVND (reference sequence). The CDR3 sequence is CAAAAGRMNTGELFF. The CDR3 coding sequence is TGTGCCGCCGCCGCGGGAAGGATGAACACCGGGGAGCTGTTTTTT.

V and J are TRBV27 and TRBJ2-6; no definite D call. The germline V gene encodes CDR1 MNHEY and CDR2 SMNVEV (reference sequence). V dropped 2 bases and J dropped 0 bases, with 14 bases sitting between them. The CDR3 has 18 amino acids. CDR3: CASSLLPGEDSGANVLTF. The CDR3 nucleotides read TGTGCCAGCAGTTTACTTCCCGGAGAGGACTCTGGGGCCAACGTCCTGACTTTC.

This clone was counted once. This chain uses TRBV27 with TRBJ2-2, with 8 bases identical to TRBD1. The CDR3 totals 14 residues. Germline CDR1 is MNHEY and CDR2 is SMNVEV (reference sequence). V dropped 6 bases and J dropped 3; count of bases not matched to a gene: 3. The CDR3 DNA reads TGTGCCAGCAGGGGACAGGCCTACACCGGGGAGCTGTTTTTT. Its protein is CASRGQAYTGELFF.

V usage is TRBV6-6 and J usage is TRBJ1-6, with 9 bases lining up with TRBD1. Germline lookup yields CDR1 MNHNY and CDR2 SVGAGI (reference sequence). V shed 2 bases and J 6 bases; nucleotides not matched to a gene: 2. The CDR3 has 15 amino acids. CDR3 in DNA: TGTGCCAGCAGTTACGGGGACAGGGTTAATTCACCCCTCCACTTT. It encodes CASSYGDRVNSPLHF.

The chain couples TRBV10-3 to TRBJ1-1, with D maybe TRBD1 (6 bases). The CDR3 runs to 12 residues. V shed 2 bases and J shed 7 bases, with 8 bases lying between them. Looked up from germline, CDR1 is ENHRY and CDR2 is SYGVKD. As DNA, the CDR3 is TGTGCCATCAGTGAGGAAGGGGGTGAAGCTTTCTTT. Its protein product is CAISEEGGEAFF.

Worth noting for this clone: The DNA is left out, because the CDR3 cannot be placed on it with certainty; the CDR3 is given as TCRdb lists it. The chain employs TRBV5-1 and TRBJ1-1; the table's D call, TRBD1, was not checked against the DNA. Germline CDR1 and CDR2: SGHRS and YFSETQ. The CDR3 length is 13 residues, termini included. CDR3 amino acids: CASSWGQGAGGFF.

The genes are TRBV28 and TRBJ2-2, with a possible D match to TRBD1 (5 bases). CDR1 is MDHEN and CDR2 is SYDVKM in the germline V gene. V shed 6 bases and J shed 1 base, with 9 bases lying between them. CDR3 length: 14 amino acids. CDR3 sequence: CASRETGNTGELFF. In DNA, the CDR3 is TGTGCCAGCAGGGAAACAGGGAACACCGGGGAGCTGTTTTTT. The full variable domain, rest sourced from reference TRBV28 and TRBJ2-2, is DVKVTQSSRYLVKRTGEKVFLECVQDMDHENMFWYRQDPGLGLRLIYFSYDVKMKEKGDIPEGYSVSREKKERFSLILESASTNQTSMYLCASRETGNTGELFFGEGSRLTVL.

This chain uses TRBV9 with TRBJ2-7; TRBD2 matches 7 bases. Germline assignment: CDR1 SGDLS and CDR2 YYNGEE. With V trimmed by 4 bases and J by 4 bases, 8 bases remained unmatched. There are 14 residues in the CDR3. CDR3 sequence (DNA): TGTGCCAGCAGCTCTACCGGGACTACATACGAGCAGTACTTC. Protein: CASSSTGTTYEQYF. The whole variable domain, remainder taken from reference TRBV9 and TRBJ2-7, is DSGVTQTPKHLITATGQRVTLRCSPRSGDLSVYWYQQSLDQGLQFLIQYYNGEERAKGNILERFSAQQFPDLHSELNLSSLELGDSALYFCASSSTGTTYEQYFGPGTRLTVT.